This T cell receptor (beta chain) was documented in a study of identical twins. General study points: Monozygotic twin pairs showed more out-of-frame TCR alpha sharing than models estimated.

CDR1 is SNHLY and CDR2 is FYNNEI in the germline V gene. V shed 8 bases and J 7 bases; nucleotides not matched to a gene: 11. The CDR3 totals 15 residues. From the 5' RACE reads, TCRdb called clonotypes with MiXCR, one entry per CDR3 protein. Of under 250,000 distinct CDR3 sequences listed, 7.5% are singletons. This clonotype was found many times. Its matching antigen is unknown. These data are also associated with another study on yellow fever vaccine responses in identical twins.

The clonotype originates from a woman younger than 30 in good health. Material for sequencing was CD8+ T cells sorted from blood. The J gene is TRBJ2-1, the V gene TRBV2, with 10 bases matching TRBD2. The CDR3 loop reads CASAEGLAWRNEQFF. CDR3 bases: TGTGCCAGCGCCGAGGGACTAGCGTGGAGAAATGAGCAGTTCTTC.